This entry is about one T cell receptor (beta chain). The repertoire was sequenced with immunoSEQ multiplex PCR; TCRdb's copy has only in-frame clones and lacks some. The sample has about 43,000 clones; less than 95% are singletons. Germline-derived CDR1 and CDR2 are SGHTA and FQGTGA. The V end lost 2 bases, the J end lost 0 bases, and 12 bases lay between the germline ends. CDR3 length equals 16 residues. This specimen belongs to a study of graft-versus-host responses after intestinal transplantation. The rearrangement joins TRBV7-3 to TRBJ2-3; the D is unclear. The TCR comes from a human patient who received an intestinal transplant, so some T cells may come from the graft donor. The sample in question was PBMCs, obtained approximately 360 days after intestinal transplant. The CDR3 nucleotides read TGTGCCAGCAGCTTAGGTTTGGCCCGGAGCACAGATACGCAGTATTTT. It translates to CASSLGLARSTDTQYF.